This entry concerns a single T cell receptor (beta chain). As processed by the authors: Estimation of nucleated cell counts was performed using reference gene primer amplification. Repertoires were generated with immunoSEQ multiplex PCR, while TCRdb's copy carries only in-frame clones and drops some. The V and J calls and the clone size are those of that table, but D and trimming were determined from the DNA. The sample consists of under 200,000 clones, around 85% of them appearing once. V trimming: 3 bases; J trimming: 6 bases; junction bases outside the gene matches: 8. Germline V lookup: CDR1 ENHRY, CDR2 SYGVKD. This CDR3 region has 15 residues. Participants spanned ages about 18 to 95 years and resided in about two dozen US areas. These data come from a study of blood T cell repertoires in COVID-19. Across the study: Whether acute or convalescent, the COVID-19 samples came from the United States, Italy and Spain.

The source of this sequence is a woman aged 40 to 49 with acute COVID-19. The sequenced sample was PBMCs or T cells enriched from blood (not recorded which). The J gene is TRBJ2-7, the V gene TRBV10-3; 10 bases line up with TRBD2. Here the CDR3 reads CAISDPLAGKGEQYF. The CDR3 nucleotides are TGTGCCATCAGTGACCCACTAGCGGGGAAAGGCGAGCAGTACTTC.